This TCR beta chain was recovered during a study of blood T cells in healthy people across ages. The use of a sample-barcoded 5' primer and a J-beta primer mix characterized a second PCR of about 7 to 12 cycles. Each TCR beta cDNA got a 12-nucleotide random molecular identifier. Each CDR3 protein gets one entry after TCRdb re-called the 5' RACE reads with MiXCR. The data show around 520,000 distinct CDR3 sequences, about 25% seen once. Trimming at V came to 4 bases and at J to 2 bases, leaving 8 bases not matched to a gene. Germline loops: CDR1 SNHLY, CDR2 FYNNEI. CDR3 length: 15 amino acids. The data also belong to a second study, concerning T cells of mothers and their children. That source notes: The effect of thymic selection on TCR recombination output is similar between related and unrelated pairs. The authors identified no persistent microchimeric T cell clones.

The origin of this receptor is a boy aged 2 to 10 in good health. The sequenced material came from blood. The rearrangement uses TRBV2 and TRBJ2-7, with 7 positions matching TRBD1. CDR3 in amino acids: CASSVLGQGAYEQYF. The CDR3, as DNA: TGTGCCAGCAGTGTCTTAGGGCAGGGGGCCTACGAGCAGTACTTC.